A selection of T cell receptor beta chains follows, all from one sample in a study of early T cells in non-severe SARS-CoV-2 infection. TCRdb re-analysed the 5' RACE reads in MiXCR, keeping a single row per CDR3 protein. The table has approximately 70,000 distinct CDR3 sequences, roughly 4.5% seen once; the top ten hold roughly 3.6%. Sequencing was performed on whole blood, taken at baseline. These receptors were obtained from an adult who was a healthcare worker with PCR-confirmed SARS-CoV-2 infection or an uninfected control (not recorded which). The donor label of this sample is uncertain. CDR3s include the opening cysteine and the closing phenylalanine or tryptophan. The D gene is left open where the match is weak. Clone size appears in some rows only: once, few, many, or a class for an expanded clone.

v_call	j_call	clone_size	d_call	cdr3_nt	cdr3_aa
TRBV6-5	TRBJ2-7	many	TRBD1	TGTGCCAGCAGTCGCGGACAGGGAAGGTCCTACGAGCAGTACTTC	CASSRGQGRSYEQYF
TRBV10-3	TRBJ2-7	many	TRBD1	TGTGCCATCGGCCGGGACAGGGAAGACGAGCAGTACTTC	CAIGRDREDEQYF
TRBV28	TRBJ2-7	few	-	TGTGCCGCTCTGCAGGTCGGTACCTACGAGCAGTACTTC	CAALQVGTYEQYF
TRBV5-1	TRBJ2-3	few	TRBD2	TGCGCCAGCAGCTTAGGACTAGCGGGGAGCACAGATACGCAGTATTTT	CASSLGLAGSTDTQYF
TRBV6-6	TRBJ2-1	few	TRBD1	TGTGCCAGCAGTTTTAGCCCCGGGACAGGGATTTACAATGAGCAGTTCTTC	CASSFSPGTGIYNEQFF
TRBV5-1	TRBJ2-1	-	TRBD2	TGCGCCAGCAGCTTGAAGAGCGGGGGGGCCGTTGAGCAGTTCTTC	CASSLKSGGAVEQFF
TRBV7-2	TRBJ2-5	-	-	TGTGCCAGCAGCGGGCGGAGTGCGGGGACTGAGACCCAGTACTTC	CASSGRSAGTETQYF
TRBV3-1	TRBJ2-6	few	-	TGTGCCAGCAGCCAGGGGACCGGGGCCAACGTCCTGACTTTC	CASSQGTGANVLTF
TRBV4-1	TRBJ1-3	-	-	TGCGCCAGCAGCCGAGGACAGCAAACCCCTGGCAACACCATATATTTT	CASSRGQQTPGNTIYF
TRBV29-1	TRBJ2-5	-	TRBD1	TGCAGCGTTGACCGTGTTAAGGGGGCGAAAGAGACCCAGTACTTC	CSVDRVKGAKETQYF
TRBV7-9	TRBJ2-7	many	TRBD2	TGTGCCAGCAGCTTAGGCGGGGGCGAGCAGTACTTC	CASSLGGGEQYF
TRBV12-3/TRBV12-4	TRBJ2-1	-	-	TGTGCCAGCAATATATATGCCCTGGGGGCGGACTCCTACAATGAGCAGTTCTTC	CASNIYALGADSYNEQFF
TRBV28	TRBJ1-4	many	TRBD1	TGTGCCAGCAGTGGACAGGGGGTAAGGGAAAAACTGTTTTTT	CASSGQGVREKLFF
TRBV6-1	TRBJ1-2	few	TRBD1	TGTGCCAGCAGTGGCCACAGGGGAAGGTCACCCCTCTATGGCTACACCTTC	CASSGHRGRSPLYGYTF
TRBV11-2	TRBJ2-1	many	TRBD2	TGTGCCAGCAGCCAAGCGGGGGTTACCTCCTACAATGAGCAGTTCTTC	CASSQAGVTSYNEQFF
TRBV20-1	TRBJ1-2	many	TRBD1	TGCAGTGCTAGTCGCCCCTCAAGGGACAGGGCTAGGTATGGCTACACCTTC	CSASRPSRDRARYGYTF
TRBV7-6	TRBJ2-7	many	-	TGTGCCAGCAGCCTCCGGACAGGAGGGGCCTACGAGCAGTACTTC	CASSLRTGGAYEQYF
TRBV7-6	TRBJ2-7	many	TRBD2	TGTGCCAGCAGCCGAGCGGGGGGCGGGGAGCAGTACTTC	CASSRAGGGEQYF
TRBV21-1	TRBJ2-3	many	-	TGTGCCAGCAGCGGACAAGACAGGGGGCAGGCAGATACGCAGTATTTT	CASSGQDRGQADTQYF
TRBV11-2	TRBJ2-7	many	-	TGTGCCAGCAGCCAGCAGGACGGACCAACCTACGAGCAGTACTTC	CASSQQDGPTYEQYF
TRBV6-5	TRBJ2-1	many	-	TGTGCCAGCAGTTACTCGGCTAGCGACTACAATGAGCAGTTCTTC	CASSYSASDYNEQFF
TRBV2	TRBJ2-5	many	TRBD2	TGTGCCAGCAGCGTGACTAGCGGGGGACAAGAGACCCAGTACTTC	CASSVTSGGQETQYF
TRBV20-1	TRBJ1-6	many	-	TGCAGTGCTAGAGATCTAGGGGGGGCTAACTCACCCCTCCACTTT	CSARDLGGANSPLHF
TRBV15	TRBJ1-1	many	-	TGTGCCACCAGCAGAGAGGCCCTAGGCACTGAAGCTTTCTTT	CATSREALGTEAFF
TRBV20-1	TRBJ1-5	many	TRBD1	TGCAGTGCATTAACAGGGGTTGGTAATCAGCCCCAGCATTTT	CSALTGVGNQPQHF
TRBV5-1	TRBJ1-1	-	-	TGCGCCAGCGGGCCCTCTATCGGTATTCGGCTGAACACTGAAGCTTTCTTT	CASGPSIGIRLNTEAFF
TRBV5-1	TRBJ2-7	-	-	TGCGCCAGCAGCTTCATCGGGGTATGGGCCTACGAGCAGTACTTC	CASSFIGVWAYEQYF
TRBV2	TRBJ2-7	few	-	TGTGCCAGCAGGGAGGGGTCCCAGAGCTCCTACGAGCAGTACTTC	CASREGSQSSYEQYF